Listed below are T cell receptor beta chains from one sample, sequenced in a study of T cells after yellow fever vaccination. TCRdb called the 5' RACE reads again in MiXCR, with one record for every CDR3 protein. The repertoire holds 300,000 to 350,000 distinct CDR3 sequences, with about 7.8% as singletons. Sequenced material: PBMCs, taken approximately 40 days after the first yellow fever vaccination. All receptors derive from a man aged 18 to 29 who received the YFV17D yellow fever vaccine. Both conserved end residues are part of each CDR3. The D gene is left open where the match is weak. Clone size appears in some rows only: once, few, many, or a class for an expanded clone.

j_gene: TRBJ2-3
d_gene: TRBD1
v_gene: TRBV5-1
abundance: .
CDR3nt: TGCGCCAGCAGCTTGGGGGACAGGGGGCCGGGAGATACGCAGTATTTT
CDR3aa: CASSLGDRGPGDTQYF

j_gene: TRBJ2-1
d_gene: TRBD1
v_gene: TRBV5-1
abundance: many
CDR3nt: TGCGCCAGCAGGGGGACAGGGGAGGCTGAGCAGTTCTTC
CDR3aa: CASRGTGEAEQFF

j_gene: TRBJ1-5
d_gene: .
v_gene: TRBV6-1
abundance: .
CDR3nt: TGTGCCACCTCGTTGAATGGGAGAAATCAGCCCCAGCATTTT
CDR3aa: CATSLNGRNQPQHF

j_gene: TRBJ2-3
d_gene: TRBD2
v_gene: TRBV20-1
abundance: few
CDR3nt: TGCAGTGCTAGAGATGCGGGGGGCGGGGATACGCAGTATTTT
CDR3aa: CSARDAGGGDTQYF

j_gene: TRBJ1-3
d_gene: .
v_gene: TRBV20-1
abundance: .
CDR3nt: TGCAGTGCTAGAGCGGCAGAAATGGGCTACTCTGGAAACACCATATATTTT
CDR3aa: CSARAAEMGYSGNTIYF

j_gene: TRBJ1-2
d_gene: .
v_gene: TRBV15
abundance: few
CDR3nt: TGTGCCACCAGCAGAGATCGGTCCGGAAGACAGGCTCTAAGCTATGGCTACACCTTC
CDR3aa: CATSRDRSGRQALSYGYTF

j_gene: TRBJ1-1
d_gene: TRBD1
v_gene: TRBV7-2
abundance: .
CDR3nt: TGTGCCAGCAGCTCTAGACAGGGGGCAGAAGCTTTCTTT
CDR3aa: CASSSRQGAEAFF

j_gene: TRBJ2-1
d_gene: TRBD1
v_gene: TRBV5-1
abundance: few
CDR3nt: TGCGCCAGCAGCTCGGTACCGGGACAGGGGGATCATGAGCAGTTCTTC
CDR3aa: CASSSVPGQGDHEQFF

j_gene: TRBJ1-6
d_gene: .
v_gene: TRBV20-1
abundance: many
CDR3nt: TGCAGTGCTAGCCTTAGGGACGGATATTCACCCCTCCACTTT
CDR3aa: CSASLRDGYSPLHF

j_gene: TRBJ2-1
d_gene: .
v_gene: TRBV9
abundance: .
CDR3nt: TGTGCCAGCAGCGATGGCCTCGTCTCCTACAATGAGCAGTTCTTC
CDR3aa: CASSDGLVSYNEQFF

j_gene: TRBJ2-1
d_gene: TRBD2
v_gene: TRBV6-2/TRBV6-3
abundance: few
CDR3nt: TGTGCCAGCAGTTACTCAGGGACTAGCGGCAATGAGCAGTTCTTC
CDR3aa: CASSYSGTSGNEQFF

j_gene: TRBJ1-6
d_gene: .
v_gene: TRBV28
abundance: few
CDR3nt: TGTGCCAGCGGCTTCCAAATCGGGCCGGACATTGATTCACCCCTCCACTTT
CDR3aa: CASGFQIGPDIDSPLHF

j_gene: TRBJ1-2
d_gene: .
v_gene: TRBV3-1
abundance: .
CDR3nt: TGTGCCAGCAGCCAAGTTGGAAGGGGTCCCTCGAACTATGGCTACACCTTC
CDR3aa: CASSQVGRGPSNYGYTF

j_gene: TRBJ1-1
d_gene: TRBD1
v_gene: TRBV12-3/TRBV12-4
abundance: .
CDR3nt: TGTGCCAGCAGTCGACAGGGTAGTCACACTGAAGCTTTCTTT
CDR3aa: CASSRQGSHTEAFF

j_gene: TRBJ2-1
d_gene: .
v_gene: TRBV9
abundance: .
CDR3nt: TGTGCCAGCAGCAATCCCCGGGCCGCCACCTACAATGAGCAGTTCTTC
CDR3aa: CASSNPRAATYNEQFF

j_gene: TRBJ2-5
d_gene: .
v_gene: TRBV7-3
abundance: many
CDR3nt: TGTGCCAGCAGCTCGGCCCCAGGGGAGACCCAGTACTTC
CDR3aa: CASSSAPGETQYF

j_gene: TRBJ2-3
d_gene: .
v_gene: TRBV4-3
abundance: many
CDR3nt: TGCGCCAGCAGCCTAGGTCGGGGCACCTGGGATACGCAGTATTTT
CDR3aa: CASSLGRGTWDTQYF

j_gene: TRBJ1-2
d_gene: .
v_gene: TRBV19
abundance: .
CDR3nt: TGTGCCAGTAGTATCGCCGCGGGTCGGGTGGGCTACACCTTC
CDR3aa: CASSIAAGRVGYTF

j_gene: TRBJ2-7
d_gene: TRBD1
v_gene: TRBV6-2/TRBV6-3
abundance: .
CDR3nt: TGTGCCAGCAGTCCTACGCCATGGCAGGGGGCCTACGAGCAGTACTTC
CDR3aa: CASSPTPWQGAYEQYF

j_gene: TRBJ1-5
d_gene: .
v_gene: TRBV7-2
abundance: .
CDR3nt: TGTGCCAGCAGCTCGGGGTTTTATCAGCCCCAGCATTTT
CDR3aa: CASSSGFYQPQHF

j_gene: TRBJ2-3
d_gene: .
v_gene: TRBV9
abundance: .
CDR3nt: TGTGCCAGCGGTCGTGGGGTTTCCTTAACTGGCACAGATACGCAGTATTTT
CDR3aa: CASGRGVSLTGTDTQYF

j_gene: TRBJ1-1
d_gene: TRBD1
v_gene: TRBV9
abundance: .
CDR3nt: TGTGCCAGCAGCGTAGGAACAGGGGGTGACACTGAAGCTTTCTTT
CDR3aa: CASSVGTGGDTEAFF

j_gene: TRBJ1-2
d_gene: .
v_gene: TRBV5-1
abundance: few
CDR3nt: TGCGCCAGCAGCTTGGTGGAGTATAGTGGCTACACCTTC
CDR3aa: CASSLVEYSGYTF

j_gene: TRBJ2-2
d_gene: .
v_gene: TRBV24-1
abundance: .
CDR3nt: TGTGCCACCAGTGACAACACCGGGGAGCTGTTTTTT
CDR3aa: CATSDNTGELFF

j_gene: TRBJ2-1
d_gene: .
v_gene: TRBV5-1
abundance: .
CDR3nt: TGCGCCAGCAGCCCCTCCGAACCCTACAATGAGCAGTTCTTC
CDR3aa: CASSPSEPYNEQFF

j_gene: TRBJ2-3
d_gene: .
v_gene: TRBV5-4
abundance: .
CDR3nt: TGTGCCAGCAGCCTGGGTGGAGGGGGCTGGGATACGCAGTATTTT
CDR3aa: CASSLGGGGWDTQYF

j_gene: TRBJ2-1
d_gene: .
v_gene: TRBV3-1
abundance: .
CDR3nt: TGTGCCAGCAGTTTCACGGCCTCTAGCGCGGATACCTTCTTC
CDR3aa: CASSFTASSADTFF

j_gene: TRBJ1-1
d_gene: .
v_gene: TRBV6-2/TRBV6-3
abundance: many
CDR3nt: TGTGCCAGCAGTTACTCGGGACGGGGCACTGAAGCTTTCTTT
CDR3aa: CASSYSGRGTEAFF

j_gene: TRBJ1-5
d_gene: .
v_gene: TRBV19
abundance: .
CDR3nt: TGTGCCAGTAGTATAGGAGGCAGGGCTAATCAGCCCCAGCATTTT
CDR3aa: CASSIGGRANQPQHF

j_gene: TRBJ2-2
d_gene: .
v_gene: TRBV2
abundance: .
CDR3nt: TGTGCCAGCAGTGAAAACGGCTGGACTGCTACTCCCACCGGGGAGCTGTTTTTT
CDR3aa: CASSENGWTATPTGELFF

j_gene: TRBJ2-3
d_gene: .
v_gene: TRBV29-1
abundance: .
CDR3nt: TGCAGCGTTGAAAGGGGCAGGGGTGAGATAGATACGCAGTATTTT
CDR3aa: CSVERGRGEIDTQYF

j_gene: TRBJ2-5
d_gene: .
v_gene: TRBV6-5
abundance: .
CDR3nt: TGTGCCAGCAGTTACTCGTTCGGGGGAGAGACCCAGTACTTC
CDR3aa: CASSYSFGGETQYF

j_gene: TRBJ2-5
d_gene: .
v_gene: TRBV1
abundance: .
CDR3nt: TGCACCAGCAGAGTACCGGGTGGGGAGACCCAGTACTTC
CDR3aa: CTSRVPGGETQYF

j_gene: TRBJ1-2
d_gene: .
v_gene: TRBV7-2
abundance: once
CDR3nt: TGTGCCAGCAGCCAGGACCTATATGGCTACACCTTC
CDR3aa: CASSQDLYGYTF

j_gene: TRBJ1-5
d_gene: .
v_gene: TRBV5-6
abundance: few
CDR3nt: TGTGCCAGCAGCTTGGGCCGTCAGGACGATCAGCCCCAGCATTTT
CDR3aa: CASSLGRQDDQPQHF

j_gene: TRBJ2-1
d_gene: .
v_gene: TRBV23-1
abundance: few
CDR3nt: TGCGCCAGCAGTGGGGGGACCAACAATGAGCAGTTCTTC
CDR3aa: CASSGGTNNEQFF

j_gene: TRBJ2-5
d_gene: .
v_gene: TRBV20-1
abundance: few
CDR3nt: TGCAGTGCTAGCAGGGAGGCAAGGGAAGAGACCCAGTACTTC
CDR3aa: CSASREAREETQYF

j_gene: TRBJ2-1
d_gene: .
v_gene: TRBV6-2/TRBV6-3
abundance: .
CDR3nt: TGTGCCAGCAGTCGATATACTATGATGGGGCGCAATGAGCAGTTCTTC
CDR3aa: CASSRYTMMGRNEQFF

j_gene: TRBJ2-3
d_gene: TRBD1
v_gene: TRBV12-3/TRBV12-4
abundance: few
CDR3nt: TGTGCCAGCACCGTTGACAGGGCCCCAGATACGCAGTATTTT
CDR3aa: CASTVDRAPDTQYF

j_gene: TRBJ2-5
d_gene: TRBD2
v_gene: TRBV27
abundance: few
CDR3nt: TGTGCCAGCGGAACTAGCGGGGGAAGGGAGACCCAGTACTTC
CDR3aa: CASGTSGGRETQYF

j_gene: TRBJ2-5
d_gene: TRBD2
v_gene: TRBV6-2/TRBV6-3
abundance: many
CDR3nt: TGTGCCAGCAGTCTCGCCGGGCGGGAGGAGACCCAGTACTTC
CDR3aa: CASSLAGREETQYF

j_gene: TRBJ2-7
d_gene: TRBD1
v_gene: TRBV7-9
abundance: many
CDR3nt: TGTGCCAGCAGCCCCCCATGGTTAGGGGGCAACTACGAGCAGTACTTC
CDR3aa: CASSPPWLGGNYEQYF

j_gene: TRBJ2-5
d_gene: TRBD2
v_gene: TRBV10-3
abundance: .
CDR3nt: TGTGCCATCAAGCGCAGCGGGGGGGAAGAGACCCAGTACTTC
CDR3aa: CAIKRSGGEETQYF

j_gene: TRBJ1-4
d_gene: TRBD1
v_gene: TRBV5-1
abundance: few
CDR3nt: TGCGCCAGCAGCCCGCGGGGACAGGGAACTAATGAAAAACTGTTTTTT
CDR3aa: CASSPRGQGTNEKLFF

j_gene: TRBJ1-4
d_gene: .
v_gene: TRBV4-1
abundance: .
CDR3nt: TGCGCCAGCAGACGCGCCGGGGCTTTAATAGAAAAACTGTTTTTT
CDR3aa: CASRRAGALIEKLFF

j_gene: TRBJ2-1
d_gene: .
v_gene: TRBV15
abundance: few
CDR3nt: TGTGCCACCAGCCCGACCAAGTACAATGAGCAGTTCTTC
CDR3aa: CATSPTKYNEQFF

j_gene: TRBJ1-2
d_gene: .
v_gene: TRBV7-9
abundance: many
CDR3nt: TGTGCCATCCGACGCCAGGCACTATATAACTATGGCTACACCTTC
CDR3aa: CAIRRQALYNYGYTF

j_gene: TRBJ2-5
d_gene: TRBD2
v_gene: TRBV5-1
abundance: once
CDR3nt: TGCGCCAGCAGCTTTCGGGAGGCCCAGTACTTC
CDR3aa: CASSFREAQYF

j_gene: TRBJ1-2
d_gene: .
v_gene: TRBV5-1
abundance: many
CDR3nt: TGTGCCAGCAGCTTAACGGCTAACTATGGCTACACCTTC
CDR3aa: CASSLTANYGYTF

j_gene: TRBJ1-6
d_gene: .
v_gene: TRBV5-4
abundance: .
CDR3nt: TGTGCCAGCAGTTATGACAGAGATAATTCACCCCTCCACTTT
CDR3aa: CASSYDRDNSPLHF

j_gene: TRBJ2-3
d_gene: .
v_gene: TRBV18
abundance: few
CDR3nt: TGTGCCAGCTCACCGGACCGGTCGTCAGATACGCAGTATTTT
CDR3aa: CASSPDRSSDTQYF